A single sample is the source of the 32 T cell receptor beta chains below, sequenced in a study of siplizumab effects on memory and regulatory T cells. Data came from immunoSEQ multiplex PCR; TCRdb stores just in-frame clones and leaves some out. The sample has about 97,000 clones, 90% to 95% seen once; the top ten hold 1% to 1.3%. Sequenced material: CD4+ T cells sorted from blood. These TCRs come from a human donor in good health.

The chain recombines TRBV7-8 with TRBJ2-1; TRBD1 agrees at 7 bases. The CDR3 has 15 residues. The V segment lost 4 bases and the J segment 3 bases; nucleotides outside the gene matches: 6. Germline CDR1 is SGHVS and CDR2 is FQNEAQ. Written as DNA, the CDR3 is TGTGCCAGCAGCTCCCGGGACAGCCTCTACAATGAGCAGTTCTTC. This sequence encodes CASSSRDSLYNEQFF.

The V gene is TRBV29-1, the J gene TRBJ2-5, with D hard to call. With 3 bases removed from V and 7 bases from J, the gap between germline ends came to 12 bases. The CDR3 loop spans 12 amino acids. Germline V gives CDR1 SQVTM, CDR2 ANQGSEA. The CDR3 DNA reads TGCAGCGTTGATATCGAGGACGCGACCCAGTACTTC. The encoded protein is CSVDIEDATQYF.

The chain joins TRBV5-1 to TRBJ2-1; no definite D call. Germline-derived CDR1 and CDR2 are SGHRS and YFSETQ. This CDR3 has 13 amino acids. Trimming removed 4 bases from V and 9 bases from J, with 14 bases in between. CDR3: CASSPEVGVEQFF. In DNA form, the CDR3 reads TGCGCCAGCAGCCCCGAGGTGGGTGTTGAGCAGTTCTTC. Supplemented by reference TRBV5-1 and TRBJ2-1, the full variable domain reads KAGVTQTPRYLIKTRGQQVTLSCSPISGHRSVSWYQQTPGQGLQFLFEYFSETQRNKGNFPGRFSGRQFSNSRSEMNVSTLELGDSALYLCASSPEVGVEQFFGPGTRLTVL.

The rearrangement links TRBV30 to TRBJ2-1; 12 bases are a match to TRBD2. CDR3 size: 15 residues. V shed 6 bases, J shed 6 bases, and the junction held 9 bases outside the gene matches. Germline assignment: CDR1 GTSNPN and CDR2 SVGIG (reference sequence). The CDR3 loop reads CACPPLAGGPNEQFF. CDR3 DNA sequence: TGTGCCTGCCCCCCACTAGCGGGAGGCCCCAATGAGCAGTTCTTC.

CDR3 DNA sequence: TGTGCCAGCAGTTACAGGGAGAGCAATCAGCCCCAGCATTTT. It codes for CASSYRESNQPQHF. The rearrangement uses TRBV27 and TRBJ1-5, with a weak D call TRBD1 (6 bases). Germline CDR1 reads MNHEY; CDR2 reads SMNVEV (reference sequence). The CDR3 runs to 14 residues. V lost 4 bases and J lost 1, with 8 bases in between.

V gene TRBV11-2 combines with J gene TRBJ1-4; 9 bases map to TRBD1. V shed 5 bases and J 5 bases; nucleotides not matched to a gene: 6. Germline CDR1 reads SGHAT; CDR2 reads FQNNGV. The CDR3 is made up of 15 amino acids. Here the CDR3 reads CASSRPGQGNEKLFF. CDR3 DNA sequence: TGTGCCAGCAGCCGACCGGGACAGGGCAATGAAAAACTGTTTTTT.

The chain carries TRBV7-9 and TRBJ1-4; unclear D gene. The length of the CDR3 is 16 residues. Trimming took off 3 bases at V and 0 bases at J, with 11 bases between the two ends. Germline V gene sequence: CDR1 SEHNR, CDR2 FQNEAQ (reference sequence). The CDR3 is CASSFPADATNEKLFF. The DNA of the CDR3 is TGTGCCAGCAGCTTCCCAGCAGATGCAACTAATGAAAAACTGTTTTTT.

The chain links TRBV6-1 to TRBJ1-6, with D tentatively TRBD1 (6 bases). Per germline, CDR1 MNHNS and CDR2 SASEGT. CDR3 length equals 15 residues. Trimming pared 2 bases from V and 9 bases from J, leaving 14 bases between. CDR3 nucleotides: TGTGCCAGCAGTGAAAGGGGGGGGTCTCCTTCACCCCTCCACTTT. Translation: CASSERGGSPSPLHF.

This rearrangement joins TRBV6-5 to TRBJ2-3; TRBD1 agrees at 7 bases. Germline CDR1 MNHEY, CDR2 SVGAGI. Germline trimming cut 6 bases from V and 1 base from J; bases unmatched to any gene: 7. The CDR3 is 15 residues long. The CDR3 loop reads CASRPQGYGTDTQYF. The CDR3 DNA reads TGTGCCAGCAGACCACAGGGGTATGGCACAGATACGCAGTATTTT.

The J gene is TRBJ1-1, the V gene TRBV10-3; D might be TRBD1 (5 bases). The CDR3 sequence is 14 residues long. Germline lookup yields CDR1 ENHRY and CDR2 SYGVKD. V lost 6 bases to trimming and J lost 2 bases, with 13 bases between them. The CDR3 sequence: CAISPQGGNTEAFF. For the CDR3, the DNA is TGTGCCATCAGCCCCCAGGGCGGTAACACTGAAGCTTTCTTT.

The rearrangement uses TRBV11-2 and TRBJ2-5; D uncertain. Trimming shortened V by 6 bases and J by 7 bases, and 18 bases separated the two germline ends. The CDR3 is 14 residues long. The germline V gene has CDR1 SGHAT and CDR2 FQNNGV. Written as DNA, the CDR3 is TGTGCCAGCAGTCCAAACCCCACGCGAGGGACCCAGTACTTC. Its protein is CASSPNPTRGTQYF.

This chain connects TRBV15 to TRBJ1-3; D is ambiguous. The CDR3 extends over 17 amino acids. Trimming left V 0 bases short and J 2 bases short, with 14 bases between. Germline CDR1 LNHNV, CDR2 YYDKDF (reference sequence). Here the CDR3 DNA reads TGTGCCACCAGCAGAGATGGGTTAGGGAGGCCTGGAAACACCATATATTTT. Translating gives CATSRDGLGRPGNTIYF.

This chain uses TRBV2 with TRBJ1-2; a possible D gene is TRBD1 (6 bases). This CDR3 spans 14 amino acids. V shed 3 bases and J shed 5 bases, with 13 bases lying between them. CDR1 SNHLY and CDR2 FYNNEI come from the germline V gene. CDR3 protein: CASSEQQGIYGYTF. Here the CDR3 DNA reads TGTGCCAGCAGTGAGCAACAGGGTATTTATGGCTACACCTTC.

Only one count was recorded for this clone. The rearrangement uses TRBV7-8 and TRBJ2-1, with D uncertain. The V gene's germline CDR1 is SGHVS and CDR2 FQNEAQ. The germline V and J ends were trimmed by 5 bases and 9 bases, with 14 bases remaining between them. The CDR3 totals 13 residues. The CDR3: CASSQSLSPEQFF. The DNA of the CDR3 is TGTGCCAGCAGCCAGTCTCTATCGCCTGAGCAGTTCTTC.

The chain carries TRBV10-3 and TRBJ2-7; 15 bases agree with TRBD2. The CDR3 extends over 14 amino acids. The V gene end was trimmed by 7 bases and the J gene end by 6 bases; junction bases not matched to a gene: 4. Germline CDR1 ENHRY, CDR2 SYGVKD. The CDR3 is CAIKGTSGRREQYF. CDR3 sequence (DNA): TGTGCCATCAAAGGGACTAGCGGGAGGCGCGAGCAGTACTTC.

A single count supports this clone. The chain joins TRBV6-5 to TRBJ2-3; 7 nucleotides align to TRBD2. V was pared by 0 bases and J by 2 bases, with 2 bases of the junction left unmatched. Per the germline V gene, CDR1 is MNHEY and CDR2 is SVGAGI. There are 15 residues in the CDR3. Written as DNA, the CDR3 is TGTGCCAGCAGTTACTCGGGACTACACACAGATACGCAGTATTTT. Translating gives CASSYSGLHTDTQYF.

This clone came up a few times. The gene calls are TRBV28 and TRBJ1-2; D is uncertain. Germline V gene lookup returns CDR1 MDHEN and CDR2 SYDVKM. Trimming stripped 7 bases from V and 0 bases from J, with 9 bases between. CDR3 length: 13 residues. CDR3 protein: CASNSPPNYGYTF. Here the CDR3 DNA reads TGTGCCAGCAATTCCCCCCCTAACTATGGCTACACCTTC.

The chain uses TRBV5-6 and TRBJ2-7, with 9 bases aligning to TRBD2. Germline lookup yields CDR1 SGHDT and CDR2 YYEEEE. The CDR3 covers 17 residues. Losses at the gene ends were 3 bases for V and 6 bases for J; bases not matched to a gene: 16. CDR3 DNA: TGTGCCAGCAGCTCCCTAGCGGCGGGAGGGCCTGTTGCCGAGCAGTACTTC. Its translation is CASSSLAAGGPVAEQYF.

CDR3 protein: CASSSGTGNEKLFF. Here the CDR3 DNA reads TGCGCCAGCAGCTCTGGGACAGGGAATGAAAAACTGTTTTTT. This rearrangement joins TRBV5-1 to TRBJ1-4; 9 positions agree with TRBD1. The CDR3 spans 14 residues. V shed 3 bases, J shed 5 bases, and the junction held 2 bases outside the gene matches. Germline V gene lookup returns CDR1 SGHRS and CDR2 YFSETQ.

V is TRBV6-6 and J is TRBJ2-1, with 7 bases that match TRBD2. CDR3 length: 16 residues. V trimming: 2 bases; J trimming: 4 bases; junction bases outside the gene matches: 8. The germline V gene has CDR1 MNHNY and CDR2 SVGAGI (reference sequence). DNA for the CDR3: TGTGCCAGCAGTTACATCCCGGGAGGTCATTACAATGAGCAGTTCTTC. As protein: CASSYIPGGHYNEQFF.

V usage is TRBV5-1 and J usage is TRBJ2-3, with TRBD2 as a possible D gene (6 bases). V was pared by 4 bases and J by 1 base, with 7 bases between. Germline CDR1 SGHRS, CDR2 YFSETQ. This CDR3 is 13 amino acids long. The CDR3 sequence is CASSPGGTDTQYF. The CDR3 DNA reads as TGCGCCAGCAGCCCGGGGGGCACAGATACGCAGTATTTT.

The chain employs TRBV7-2 and TRBJ2-7; 9 bases fit TRBD1. This CDR3 region has 14 residues. Germline V gene data show CDR1 as SGHTA and CDR2 as FQGNSA. V shed 0 bases, J shed 7 bases, and the junction held 4 bases outside the gene matches. CDR3 sequence reads: CASSLAQGAREQYF. CDR3 bases: TGTGCCAGCAGCTTAGCACAGGGGGCGAGGGAGCAGTACTTC.

The genes are TRBV7-9 and TRBJ1-3, with no clear D. Looked up from germline, CDR1 is SEHNR and CDR2 is FQNEAQ (reference sequence). The CDR3 has 14 amino acids. Trimming pared 1 base from V and 3 bases from J, leaving 7 bases between. The CDR3: CASSLVRSGNTIYF. The DNA of the CDR3 is TGTGCCAGCAGCTTAGTGAGGAGTGGAAACACCATATATTTT.

The chain joins TRBV5-8 to TRBJ2-6; tentative D call: TRBD2 (5 bases). The V end was cut by 1 base, the J end by 0 bases, with 17 bases between. This CDR3 has 19 residues. Germline V gene sequence: CDR1 SGHTS, CDR2 YDEGEE. In nucleotides, the CDR3 is TGTGCCAGCAGCTTGTTAGGGAGTGGTATTTTCTCTGGGGCCAACGTCCTGACTTTC. Translated, it gives CASSLLGSGIFSGANVLTF. Combining the CDR3 with reference TRBV5-8 and TRBJ2-6 gives the whole variable domain EAGVTQSPTHLIKTRGQQATLRCSPISGHTSVYWYQQALGLGLQFLLWYDEGEERNRGNFPPRFSGRQFPNYSSELNVNALELEDSALYLCASSLLGSGIFSGANVLTFGAGSRLTVL.

This clone turned up a few times. This chain uses TRBV2 with TRBJ1-2; tentatively, D is TRBD1 (5 bases). The CDR3 spans 13 residues. Trimming left V 4 bases short and J 5 bases short, with 11 bases between. Germline CDR1 and CDR2: SNHLY and FYNNEI. CDR3 nucleotides: TGTGCCAGCAGTGTACAGGCAAAGTATGGCTACACCTTC. Translated: CASSVQAKYGYTF. Full variable domain (rest looked up from reference TRBV2 and TRBJ1-2): EPEVTQTPSHQVTQMGQEVILRCVPISNHLYFYWYRQILGQKVEFLVSFYNNEISEKSEIFDDQFSVERPDGSNFTLKIRSTKLEDSAMYFCASSVQAKYGYTFGSGTRLTVV.

The gene calls are TRBV6-5 and TRBJ2-2, with D perhaps matching TRBD2 (6 bases). Germline values: CDR1 MNHEY, CDR2 SVGAGI. The CDR3 totals 15 residues. V shed 2 bases and J shed 5 bases, with 12 bases lying between them. The CDR3 sequence: CASSYGTEWTGELFF. For the CDR3, the DNA is TGTGCCAGCAGTTACGGGACTGAGTGGACCGGGGAGCTGTTTTTT.

The chain joins TRBV7-8 to TRBJ1-3; a possible D gene is TRBD1 (6 bases). CDR1 and CDR2 (germline): SGHVS, FQNEAQ. The CDR3 runs 16 residues. Trimming took off 3 bases at V and 3 bases at J, with 15 bases between the two ends. This chain's CDR3 is CASSLSTGLFGNTIYF. The CDR3 nucleotides are TGTGCCAGCAGCTTGAGCACAGGGTTATTTGGAAACACCATATATTTT.

This rearrangement joins TRBV9 to TRBJ2-3, with D perhaps TRBD2 (6 bases). The CDR3 is made up of 15 amino acids. V was shortened by 4 bases and J by 2 bases, with 14 bases between the two germline ends. Looked up from germline, CDR1 is SGDLS and CDR2 is YYNGEE. The CDR3 DNA reads TGTGCCAGCAGCCGAACCGGGACTTACACAGATACGCAGTATTTT. Translating it yields CASSRTGTYTDTQYF.

The gene calls are TRBV30 and TRBJ2-7; 8 positions match TRBD2. CDR1 and CDR2 (germline): GTSNPN, SVGIG (reference sequence). The CDR3 sequence is 19 residues long. V lost 2 bases to trimming and J lost 2 bases; unmatched junction nucleotides: 20. The CDR3 is CAWSLWQGPVAGYPYEQYF. In nucleotides, the CDR3 is TGTGCCTGGAGTCTCTGGCAGGGGCCCGTAGCGGGGTACCCCTACGAGCAGTACTTC.

J is TRBJ2-4 and V is TRBV21-1. TRBV21-1 is an annotated pseudogene. The CDR3 has 14 residues. This chain's CDR3 is CASSRGWAKNIQYF. The CDR3 nucleotides are TGTGCCAGCAGCAGGGGGTGGGCCAAAAACATTCAGTACTTC.

The chain is built from TRBV7-2 and TRBJ1-5; D remains unclear. The CDR3 has 13 residues. Trimming removed 1 base at V and 4 bases at J, with 5 bases between. The germline gives CDR1 SGHTA, CDR2 FQGNSA. CDR3 protein: CASSLGRNQPQHF. As DNA, the CDR3 is TGTGCCAGCAGCTTAGGCAGAAATCAGCCCCAGCATTTT. Drawing the rest from reference TRBV7-2 and TRBJ1-5, the complete variable domain is GAGVSQSPSNKVTEKGKDVELRCDPISGHTALYWYRQSLGQGLEFLIYFQGNSAPDKSGLPSDRFSAERTGGSVSTLTIQRTQQEDSAVYLCASSLGRNQPQHFGDGTRLSIL.

Notes on this clone: It is unclear where the CDR3 begins or ends on the DNA, so no DNA is shown, and the CDR3 is as TCRdb lists it. The chain carries TRBV9 and TRBJ2-1; whether TRBD2, the table's D call, matches the DNA was not checked. Germline-derived CDR1 and CDR2 are SGDLS and YYNGEE. The CDR3 extends over 13 residues, inclusive of both ends. The CDR3 spells CASSVGGGSYEFF.